This TCR beta chain is from a study of long-term antiretroviral therapy in people with HIV. The CDR3 is 16 amino acids. The germline V gene encodes CDR1 SGHNT and CDR2 YYREEE (reference sequence). V was clipped by 3 bases and J by 3 bases; unmatched bases: 11. This clone was observed once. The antigen is undetermined. The assay used was immunoSEQ (version v3.0), run at survey level. The table came from immunoSEQ multiplex PCR; TCRdb's copy has only in-frame clones and leaves some out. The sample yields some 27,000 clones, about 85% seen once. Study-wide results and limits: When set beside controls, HIV repertoires had CDR3 length ranges that were narrower. Following ART, diversity rose but still fell short of transplant donor controls.

Treatment locations for all participants with HIV were in the United States. The material was unsorted PBMCs, obtained 4.7 to 5 years after starting antiretroviral therapy. The sequence was collected from a man aged 40-49 years with HIV. This chain links TRBV5-4 with TRBJ1-1; 7 bases map to TRBD1. The CDR3 nucleotides read TGTGCCAGCAGCTGGGACAGCGTGTCTTCTTACACTGAAGCTTTCTTT. Its translation is CASSWDSVSSYTEAFF. The full variable domain, in which reference TRBV5-4 and TRBJ1-1 provide the parts outside the CDR3, is ETGVTQSPTHLIKTRGQQVTLRCSSQSGHNTVSWYQQALGQGPQFIFQYYREEENGRGNFPPRFSGLQFPNYSSELNVNALELDDSALYLCASSWDSVSSYTEAFFGQGTRLTVV.